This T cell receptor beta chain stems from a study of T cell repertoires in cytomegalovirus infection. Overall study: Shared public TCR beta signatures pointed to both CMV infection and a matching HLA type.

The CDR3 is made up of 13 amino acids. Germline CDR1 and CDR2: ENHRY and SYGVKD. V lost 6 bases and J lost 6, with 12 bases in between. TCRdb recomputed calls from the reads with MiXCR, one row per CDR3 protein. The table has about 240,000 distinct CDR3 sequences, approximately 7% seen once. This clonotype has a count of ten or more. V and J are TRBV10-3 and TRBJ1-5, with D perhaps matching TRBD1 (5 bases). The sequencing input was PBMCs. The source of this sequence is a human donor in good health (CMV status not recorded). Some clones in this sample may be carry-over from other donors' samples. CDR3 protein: CAISGGVGQPQHF. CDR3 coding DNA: TGTGCCATCAGCGGAGGGGTCGGTCAGCCCCAGCATTTT.